This T cell receptor beta chain emerged from a study of tumor-infiltrating lymphocytes in localized non-small cell lung cancer. Study-level background: Patients included smokers and never-smokers with various histologies, some sampled after neoadjuvant chemotherapy. The study's findings and limits: Immunotypes IM1 and IM2 had similar TCR-derived T-cell fractions. Available tissue quantity limited TCR sequencing to a patient subset. Different pieces of the same tissue were used for each assay.

This clone came up a few times. The antigen is unknown. TCRdb keeps only in-frame clones here, not all; method: immunoSEQ multiplex PCR. The sample lists 7,000 to 9,500 clones, 77% occurring once. The CDR3 length is 16 residues. From germline, CDR1 is SGHRS and CDR2 YFSETQ. V dropped 3 bases and J dropped 3; count of bases not matched to a gene: 3. The receptor was derived from a human donor with non-small cell lung cancer. The sequenced material came from uninvolved lung tissue not adjacent to the tumor. The rearrangement joins TRBV5-1 to TRBJ2-1, with TRBD2 matching 13 bases. CDR3 in DNA: TGCGCCAGCAGCTCCACTAGCGGGAGGGACTACAATGAGCAGTTCTTC. Its translation: CASSSTSGRDYNEQFF.